These 14 T cell receptor beta chains came from one sample sequenced in a study of shared clonotypes between healthy human individuals. Measured with immunoSEQ multiplex PCR; TCRdb has only the in-frame clones, and not every one. The table records about 2.1 million clones, 90% to 95% of them present only once. Naivety among CD8 cells was defined by CD45RO negativity and positive CCR7 selection, thereby excluding terminally differentiated effector memory CD45RA+ cells. The sample was naive CD8+ T cells from PBMCs. The receptors derive from a man aged 18 to 30 in good health. Some clones in this sample may be carry-over from other donors' samples.

The chain couples TRBV2 to TRBJ2-5, with D tentatively TRBD1 (6 bases). The V gene's germline CDR1 is SNHLY and CDR2 FYNNEI. V was pared by 7 bases and J by 2 bases, with 20 bases between. The CDR3 is made up of 16 amino acids. The CDR3 region is CASTPGFSGVQETQYF. In DNA form, the CDR3 reads TGTGCCAGCACCCCCGGGTTTTCAGGGGTACAAGAGACCCAGTACTTC. The full variable domain, rest sourced from reference TRBV2 and TRBJ2-5, is EPEVTQTPSHQVTQMGQEVILRCVPISNHLYFYWYRQILGQKVEFLVSFYNNEISEKSEIFDDQFSVERPDGSNFTLKIRSTKLEDSAMYFCASTPGFSGVQETQYFGPGTRLLVL.

This sequence joins TRBV11-2 and TRBJ2-1; 12 bases match TRBD1. V was clipped by 1 base and J by 7 bases; unmatched bases: 8. This CDR3 contains 17 residues. The V gene's germline CDR1 is SGHAT and CDR2 FQNNGV. The CDR3 here is CASSLAGTGGPFNEQFF. The CDR3 nucleotides read TGTGCCAGCAGCTTAGCCGGGACAGGGGGCCCTTTTAATGAGCAGTTCTTC. The variable domain in full, with the rest retrieved from reference TRBV11-2 and TRBJ2-1, is EAGVAQSPRYKIIEKRQSVAFWCNPISGHATLYWYQQILGQGPKLLIQFQNNGVVDDSQLPKDRFSAERLKGVDSTLKIQPAKLEDSAVYLCASSLAGTGGPFNEQFFGPGTRLTVL.

The rearrangement uses TRBV19 and TRBJ2-1; TRBD2 agrees at 9 bases. Per the germline V gene, CDR1 is LNHDA and CDR2 is SQIVND (reference sequence). Germline trimming cut 5 bases from V and 6 bases from J; bases unmatched to any gene: 14. The CDR3 spans 17 residues. In DNA, the CDR3 is TGTGCCAGTAGTTCGATAGAGACTAGCGGATATCCCAATGAGCAGTTCTTC. It yields the protein CASSSIETSGYPNEQFF.

The chain combines TRBV7-3 with TRBJ2-7; D gene ambiguous. The ends were cut back, 7 bases at V and 1 base at J, with 8 bases in the middle. Germline CDR1 reads SGHTA; CDR2 reads FQGTGA. This CDR3 has 12 residues. The DNA for the CDR3 is TGTGCCAGCACCCTCATTTCCTACGAGCAGTACTTC. Amino acids: CASTLISYEQYF.

This chain links TRBV7-9 with TRBJ2-1; maybe TRBD2 (6 bases). The CDR3 length is 15 residues. The germline V gene encodes CDR1 SEHNR and CDR2 FQNEAQ (reference sequence). Trimming took off 2 bases at V and 3 bases at J, with 11 bases between the two ends. The CDR3 loop reads CASSLRAGFYNEQFF. The CDR3 nucleotides are TGTGCCAGCAGCTTACGAGCGGGTTTCTACAATGAGCAGTTCTTC.

This sequence joins TRBV10-2 and TRBJ1-5; no definite D call. V was clipped by 2 bases and J by 9 bases, with 14 bases between them. The germline V gene has CDR1 WSHSY and CDR2 SAAADI. This CDR3 spans 14 amino acids. CDR3 nucleotides: TGCGCCAGCAGTGAGCGGGCCGCTATCTGGCCCCAGCATTTT. Protein product: CASSERAAIWPQHF.

This chain's CDR3 is CASSQGGGGYQPQHF. CDR3 nucleotides: TGTGCCAGCAGCCAAGGGGGAGGGGGCTATCAGCCCCAGCATTTT. The chain uses TRBV9 and TRBJ1-5; 7 nucleotides agree with TRBD1. In germline, CDR1 is SGDLS, CDR2 YYNGEE. The CDR3 length is 15 residues. Trimming took 4 bases from V and 5 from J; bases not matched to a gene: 9. The full variable domain, rest sourced from reference TRBV9 and TRBJ1-5, is DSGVTQTPKHLITATGQRVTLRCSPRSGDLSVYWYQQSLDQGLQFLIQYYNGEERAKGNILERFSAQQFPDLHSELNLSSLELGDSALYFCASSQGGGGYQPQHFGDGTRLSIL.

A single count supports this clone. V and J are TRBV7-8 and TRBJ2-2; TRBD2 aligns across 10 bases. This CDR3 is 15 amino acids long. J was trimmed by 4 bases and V by 4 bases; bases with no gene match: 3. Per the germline V gene, CDR1 is SGHVS and CDR2 is FQNEAQ. This CDR3 is CASSYRTSGTGELFF. DNA of the CDR3: TGTGCCAGCAGCTATAGGACTAGCGGCACCGGGGAGCTGTTTTTT.

V gene TRBV7-8 combines with J gene TRBJ2-7; TRBD1 agrees at 7 bases. This CDR3 region has 16 residues. Germline V gene data show CDR1 as SGHVS and CDR2 as FQNEAQ. The V gene end was trimmed by 4 bases and the J gene end by 3 bases; junction bases not matched to a gene: 12. The CDR3 here is CASSSQGDKNFYEQYF. The CDR3 DNA reads as TGTGCCAGCAGCTCCCAGGGGGATAAAAATTTCTACGAGCAGTACTTC.

The V call is TRBV4-3, the J call TRBJ2-2; D perhaps matches TRBD2 (7 bases). There are 17 residues in the CDR3. V was cut by 1 base and J by 8 bases, with 20 bases left in between. CDR1 is LGHNA and CDR2 is YSLEER in the germline V gene. This CDR3 is CASSQASQGGRTGELFF. CDR3 DNA sequence: TGCGCCAGCAGCCAAGCCTCACAGGGAGGGAGGACTGGGGAGCTGTTTTTT.

This rearrangement joins TRBV4-3 to TRBJ2-5; 8 nucleotides line up with TRBD1. V lost 0 bases and J lost 3; bases outside the gene matches: 3. The CDR3 runs to 15 residues. Germline lookup yields CDR1 LGHNA and CDR2 YSLEER. This CDR3 is CASSQDQGAEETQYF. In DNA, the CDR3 is TGCGCCAGCAGCCAAGATCAGGGGGCCGAAGAGACCCAGTACTTC.

The chain is built from TRBV13 and TRBJ2-7; D not certain. Trimming took 4 bases from V and 8 from J, leaving 21 bases between them. Germline CDR1 and CDR2: PRHDT and FYEKMQ (reference sequence). The CDR3 totals 15 residues. CDR3 residues: CASSSPTDPVVKQYF. The CDR3 DNA reads as TGTGCCAGCAGCTCCCCGACGGACCCAGTTGTAAAGCAGTACTTC. The full variable domain, with the rest looked up from reference TRBV13 and TRBJ2-7, is AAGVIQSPRHLIKEKRETATLKCYPIPRHDTVYWYQQGPGQDPQFLISFYEKMQSDKGSIPDRFSAQQFSDYHSELNMSSLELGDSALYFCASSSPTDPVVKQYFGPGTRLTVT.

The J gene is TRBJ2-7, the V gene TRBV5-6; D gene unclear. The CDR3 length is 12 residues. V lost 2 bases, J lost 6 bases, and 9 bases lay in between. Germline CDR1 SGHDT, CDR2 YYEEEE. The CDR3 bases are TGTGCCAGCAGCTTACTTCCCCGCGAGCAGTACTTC. Its protein product is CASSLLPREQYF.

In nucleotides, the CDR3 is TGTGCCAGCAGCCATCTGGACCCGAAACAGTTCTTC. Its protein product is CASSHLDPKQFF. The V gene is TRBV28, the J gene TRBJ2-1; D call uncertain. The germline V gene encodes CDR1 MDHEN and CDR2 SYDVKM. The V and J ends lost 6 bases and 13 bases respectively, with 16 bases between them. The CDR3 consists of 12 residues.